This is a list of T cell receptor beta chains from one sample in a study of regulatory T cells in long-lasting Graves disease. From the multiplex PCR reads, TCRdb called clonotypes with MiXCR, one entry per CDR3 protein. Of about 470,000 distinct CDR3 sequences in the sample, about 22% were seen once. The sequencing here drew on peripheral blood mononuclear cells (PBMCs), taken when the disease was refractory, from a patient treated with antithyroid drugs. These receptors all stem from a female donor with Graves disease. Both conserved end residues are part of each CDR3. The D gene is left open where the match is weak. Clone size is stated in some rows and not others, as once, few, many or a class when expanded.

size	V	J	D	DNA	CDR3
few	TRBV7-9	TRBJ2-5	NA	TGTGCCAGCAGCTTAGGCCCGAACCAAGAGACCCAGTACTTC	CASSLGPNQETQYF
NA	TRBV28	TRBJ2-7	NA	TGTGCCAGCAGTTTACAGGGAGGCCACGAGCAGTACTTC	CASSLQGGHEQYF
NA	TRBV7-9	TRBJ1-1	TRBD1	TGTGCCAGCAGCGGACAGGGCCACACTGAAGCTTTCTTT	CASSGQGHTEAFF
NA	TRBV29-1	TRBJ2-2	NA	TGCAGCACAGAACAAGACACCGGGGAGCTGTTTTTT	CSTEQDTGELFF
NA	TRBV5-4	TRBJ2-5	TRBD2	TGTGCCAGCAGCCCCCGCGGGGGGGTCCAAGAGACCCAGTACTTC	CASSPRGGVQETQYF
NA	TRBV19	TRBJ2-2	NA	TGTGCCAGTAGTTTGTGGCGGGATACCGGGGAGCTGTTTTTT	CASSLWRDTGELFF
many	TRBV28	TRBJ2-7	TRBD2	TGTGCCAGCAGTTTAACTAGCGGGAGAGAGAACGAGCAGTACTTC	CASSLTSGRENEQYF
many	TRBV13	TRBJ2-5	NA	TGTGCCAGCAGCCTTACACGAAAAGAGACCCAGTACTTC	CASSLTRKETQYF
many	TRBV28	TRBJ2-2	NA	TGTGCCAGCAGTTTATTTCGAGGGTCTCGTCCCGGGGAGCTGTTTTTT	CASSLFRGSRPGELFF
many	TRBV12-5	TRBJ2-4	NA	TGTGCTAGTGGTTTGGTATATTGGGGGACGCGTGCCAAAAACATTCAGTACTTC	CASGLVYWGTRAKNIQYF
many	TRBV15	TRBJ1-1	NA	TGTGCCACCAGCAGACAGGAGAACACTGAAGCTTTCTTT	CATSRQENTEAFF